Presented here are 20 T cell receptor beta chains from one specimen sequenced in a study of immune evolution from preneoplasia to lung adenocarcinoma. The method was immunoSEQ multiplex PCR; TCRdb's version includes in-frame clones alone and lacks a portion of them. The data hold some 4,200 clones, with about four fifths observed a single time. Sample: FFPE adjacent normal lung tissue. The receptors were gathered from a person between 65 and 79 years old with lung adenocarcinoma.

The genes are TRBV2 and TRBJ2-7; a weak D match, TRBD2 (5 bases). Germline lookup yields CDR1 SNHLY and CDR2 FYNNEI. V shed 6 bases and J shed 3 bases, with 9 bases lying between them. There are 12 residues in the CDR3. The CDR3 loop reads CASSRGGYEQYF. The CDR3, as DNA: TGTGCCAGCAGCCGAGGAGGCTACGAGCAGTACTTC.

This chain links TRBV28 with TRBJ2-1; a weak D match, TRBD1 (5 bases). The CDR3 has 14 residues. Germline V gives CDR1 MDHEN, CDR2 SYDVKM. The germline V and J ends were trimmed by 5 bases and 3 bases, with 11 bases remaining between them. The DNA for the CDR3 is TGTGCCAGCAGTCCAAGGGGTCGCTACAATGAGCAGTTCTTC. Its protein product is CASSPRGRYNEQFF.

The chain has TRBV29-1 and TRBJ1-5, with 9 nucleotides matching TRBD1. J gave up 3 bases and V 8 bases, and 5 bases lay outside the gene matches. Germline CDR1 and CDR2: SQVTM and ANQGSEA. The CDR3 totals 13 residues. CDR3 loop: CSFGTGPNQPQHF. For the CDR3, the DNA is TGCAGCTTTGGGACAGGGCCCAATCAGCCCCAGCATTTT.

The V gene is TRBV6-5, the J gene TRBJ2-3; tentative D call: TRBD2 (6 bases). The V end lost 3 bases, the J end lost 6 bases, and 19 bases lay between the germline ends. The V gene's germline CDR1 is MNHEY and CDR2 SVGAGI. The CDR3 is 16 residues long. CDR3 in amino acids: CASSYRGSSSRDTQYF. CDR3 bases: TGTGCCAGCAGTTATCGGGGGTCCTCCTCCAGGGATACGCAGTATTTT.

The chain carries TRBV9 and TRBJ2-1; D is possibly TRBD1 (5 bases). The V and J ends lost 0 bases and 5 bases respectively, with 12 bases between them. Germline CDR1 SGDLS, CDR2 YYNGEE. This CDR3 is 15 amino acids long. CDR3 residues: CASSVGQGSHNEQFF. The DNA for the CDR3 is TGTGCCAGCAGCGTAGGGCAGGGTTCCCACAATGAGCAGTTCTTC. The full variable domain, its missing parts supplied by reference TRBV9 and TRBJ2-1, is DSGVTQTPKHLITATGQRVTLRCSPRSGDLSVYWYQQSLDQGLQFLIQYYNGEERAKGNILERFSAQQFPDLHSELNLSSLELGDSALYFCASSVGQGSHNEQFFGPGTRLTVL.

The CDR3 loop is CASSTGNYGYTF. The CDR3, as DNA: TGTGCCAGCAGCACAGGGAACTATGGCTACACCTTC. This chain uses TRBV7-2 with TRBJ1-2; possible D gene TRBD1, 6 bases. The V end lost 5 bases, the J end lost 2 bases, and 6 bases lay between the germline ends. The CDR3 totals 12 residues. Looked up from germline, CDR1 is SGHTA and CDR2 is FQGNSA.

DNA of the CDR3: TGCGCCAGCAGCCAAGACGCGAGACAGGGTAGAACAAGAGGAACTGAAGCTTTCTTT. Its protein is CASSQDARQGRTRGTEAFF. The chain links TRBV4-1 to TRBJ1-1; 7 bases match TRBD1. J was trimmed by 5 bases and V by 0 bases; bases with no gene match: 18. CDR1 MGHRA and CDR2 YSYEKL come from the germline V gene. The CDR3 length is 19 residues.

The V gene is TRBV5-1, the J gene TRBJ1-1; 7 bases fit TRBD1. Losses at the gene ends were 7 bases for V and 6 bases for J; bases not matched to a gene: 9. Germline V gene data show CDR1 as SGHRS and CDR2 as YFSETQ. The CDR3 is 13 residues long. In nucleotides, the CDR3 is TGCGCCAGCCGAAAAACTGGGACAGCTGAAGCTTTCTTT. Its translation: CASRKTGTAEAFF.

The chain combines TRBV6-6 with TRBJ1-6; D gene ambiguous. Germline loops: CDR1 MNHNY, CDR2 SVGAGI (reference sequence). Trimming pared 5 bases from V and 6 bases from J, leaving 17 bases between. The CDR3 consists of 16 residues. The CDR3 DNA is TGTGCCAGCAGTAATCCCCAGCTCACACTTAATTCACCCCTCCACTTT. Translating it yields CASSNPQLTLNSPLHF.

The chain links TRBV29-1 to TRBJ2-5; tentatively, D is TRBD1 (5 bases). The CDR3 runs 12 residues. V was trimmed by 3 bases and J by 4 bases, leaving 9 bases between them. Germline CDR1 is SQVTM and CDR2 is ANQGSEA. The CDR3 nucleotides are TGCAGCGTTGAGAGGACAAGAGAGACCCAGTACTTC. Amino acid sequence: CSVERTRETQYF.

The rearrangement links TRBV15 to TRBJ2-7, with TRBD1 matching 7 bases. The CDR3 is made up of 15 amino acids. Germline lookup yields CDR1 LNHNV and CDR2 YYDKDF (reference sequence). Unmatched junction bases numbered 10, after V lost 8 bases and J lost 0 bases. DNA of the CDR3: TGTGCCACCCGCGCGCACAGGGGAAGCTCCTACGAGCAGTACTTC. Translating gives CATRAHRGSSYEQYF.

For the CDR3, the DNA is TGTGCCAGCAGTCTCGTTAGCGGGGACTACAATGAGCAGTTCTTC. Its protein is CASSLVSGDYNEQFF. The rearrangement joins TRBV7-2 to TRBJ2-1; the match to TRBD2 covers 8 bases. V gave up 6 bases and J gave up 3 bases; unmatched junction bases: 7. The CDR3 sequence is 15 residues long. CDR1 and CDR2 (germline): SGHTA, FQGNSA.

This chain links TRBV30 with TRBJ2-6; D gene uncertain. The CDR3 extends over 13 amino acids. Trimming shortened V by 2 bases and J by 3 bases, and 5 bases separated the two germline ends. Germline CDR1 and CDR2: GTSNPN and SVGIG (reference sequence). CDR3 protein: CAWSWGGANVLTF. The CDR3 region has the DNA TGTGCCTGGAGTTGGGGTGGGGCCAACGTCCTGACTTTC.

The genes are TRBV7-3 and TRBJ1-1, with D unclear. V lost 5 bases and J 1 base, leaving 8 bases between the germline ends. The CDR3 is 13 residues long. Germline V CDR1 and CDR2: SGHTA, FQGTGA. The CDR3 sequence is CASSLTPNTEAFF. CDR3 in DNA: TGTGCCAGCAGCCTGACACCGAACACTGAAGCTTTCTTT.

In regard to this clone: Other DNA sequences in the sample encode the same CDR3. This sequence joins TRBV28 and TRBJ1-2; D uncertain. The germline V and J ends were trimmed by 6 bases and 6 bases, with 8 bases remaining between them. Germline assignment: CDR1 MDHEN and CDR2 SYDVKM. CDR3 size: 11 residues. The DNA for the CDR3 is TGTGCCAGCAGCCGGACGGATGGCTACACCTTC. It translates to CASSRTDGYTF.

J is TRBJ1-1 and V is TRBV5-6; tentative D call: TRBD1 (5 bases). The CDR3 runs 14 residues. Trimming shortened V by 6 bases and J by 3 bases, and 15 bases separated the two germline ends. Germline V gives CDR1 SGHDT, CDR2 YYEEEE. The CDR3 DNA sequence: TGTGCCAGCAACGAACGGGGCTACTACACTGAAGCTTTCTTT. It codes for CASNERGYYTEAFF.

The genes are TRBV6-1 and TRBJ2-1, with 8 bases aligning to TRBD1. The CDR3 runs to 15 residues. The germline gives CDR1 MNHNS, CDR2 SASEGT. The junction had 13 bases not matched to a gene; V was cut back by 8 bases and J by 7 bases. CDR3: CASERGATGGNEQFF. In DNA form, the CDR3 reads TGTGCCAGCGAGAGAGGGGCAACAGGGGGAAATGAGCAGTTCTTC.

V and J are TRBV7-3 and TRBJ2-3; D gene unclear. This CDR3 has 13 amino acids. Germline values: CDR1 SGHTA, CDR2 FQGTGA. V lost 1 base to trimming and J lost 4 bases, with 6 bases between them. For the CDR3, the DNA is TGTGCCAGCAGCTTAAGTCCAGCAGATACGCAGTATTTT. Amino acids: CASSLSPADTQYF.

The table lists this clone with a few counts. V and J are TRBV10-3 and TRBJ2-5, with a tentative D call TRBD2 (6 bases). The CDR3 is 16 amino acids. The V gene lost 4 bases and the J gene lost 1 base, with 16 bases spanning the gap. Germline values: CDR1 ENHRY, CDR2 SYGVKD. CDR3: CAISGGGGHAQETQYF. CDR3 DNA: TGTGCCATCAGTGGGGGTGGAGGGCACGCCCAAGAGACCCAGTACTTC.

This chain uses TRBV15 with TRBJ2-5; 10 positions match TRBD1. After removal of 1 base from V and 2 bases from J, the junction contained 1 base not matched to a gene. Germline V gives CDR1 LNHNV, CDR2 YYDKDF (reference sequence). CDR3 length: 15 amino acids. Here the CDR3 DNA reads TGTGCCACCAGCAGAGGGACAGGGGGACAAGAGACCCAGTACTTC. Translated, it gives CATSRGTGGQETQYF.